This is a list of T cell receptor beta chains from one sample in a study of PD-1 blockade in classical Hodgkin lymphoma. Clones were sequenced by immunoSEQ multiplex PCR, and TCRdb holds only the in-frame ones, with some missing. The sample holds some 90,000 clones, roughly 78% seen once. The specimen was peripheral blood mononuclear cells (PBMCs), collected before the fourth cycle of nivolumab. These receptors originate from a human donor with classical Hodgkin lymphoma. CDR3s include the opening cysteine and the closing phenylalanine or tryptophan. The D gene is left open where the match is weak. Part of the rows lack a size; the others show once, few, many or a class for expanded clones.

abundance	d_gene	v_gene	len	j_gene	CDR3nt	CDR3aa
once	NA	TRBV5-4	13	TRBJ2-1	TGTGCCAGCAGCTCTGGACTATACAATGAGCAGTTCTTC	CASSSGLYNEQFF
NA	NA	TRBV6-1	15	TRBJ1-5	TGTGCCAGCAGTGAAGCCCCTGGTGTCGATCAGCCCCAGCATTTT	CASSEAPGVDQPQHF
NA	NA	TRBV11-2	14	TRBJ2-5	TGTGCCAGCAGGTCCGAAGGTAGTAGCGGGACCCAGTACTTC	CASRSEGSSGTQYF
NA	NA	TRBV19	14	TRBJ1-5	TGTGCCAGTAGTATAGATCATAGCAATCAGCCCCAGCATTTT	CASSIDHSNQPQHF
NA	NA	TRBV13	16	TRBJ2-2	TGTGCCAGCAGCTATTCTTTGCGGGGAAACACCGGGGAGCTGTTTTTT	CASSYSLRGNTGELFF
NA	TRBD1	TRBV7-2	15	TRBJ2-7	TGTGCCAGCAGCTTTGCTGGGACAGGGCCCTACGAGCAGTACTTC	CASSFAGTGPYEQYF
NA	NA	TRBV7-9	13	TRBJ2-3	TGTGCCAGCAGCTTAGCCGGGCGGGATACGCAGTATTTT	CASSLAGRDTQYF
once	NA	TRBV5-1	14	TRBJ2-3	TGCGCCAGCAGCTTGGAACCTAGCACAGATACGCAGTATTTT	CASSLEPSTDTQYF
NA	NA	TRBV19	13	TRBJ2-7	TGTGCCAGTAGTCCACAGAGCTCCTACGAGCAGTACTTC	CASSPQSSYEQYF
NA	NA	TRBV7-6	15	TRBJ2-7	TGTGCCAGCAGCCAAGACAGTTTTGGAACCTACGAGCAGTACTTC	CASSQDSFGTYEQYF
NA	TRBD1	TRBV18	14	TRBJ2-1	TGTGCCAGCCACGGGACAGGGACTTACAATGAGCAGTTCTTC	CASHGTGTYNEQFF
NA	NA	TRBV12-5	16	TRBJ1-2	TGTGCTAGTGGTTTGGACAATTTTCGGGGGGCGGATGGCTACACCTTC	CASGLDNFRGADGYTF
NA	NA	TRBV6-6	14	TRBJ1-5	TGTGCCAGCAGTTACTCCGGAGGTAATCAGCCCCAGCATTTT	CASSYSGGNQPQHF
NA	TRBD1	TRBV6-1	13	TRBJ1-3	TGTGCCAGCGGGGGACAGGGACGAAACACCATATATTTT	CASGGQGRNTIYF
NA	TRBD1	TRBV6-5	14	TRBJ1-2	TGTGCCAGCAGTTACCAACAGGGGGCCTATGGCTACACCTTC	CASSYQQGAYGYTF
NA	NA	TRBV21-1	19	TRBJ2-4	TGTGCCAGCAGCAAAGCGTTACAGGGGGGATTGCTAACCAAAAACATTCAGTACTTC	CASSKALQGGLLTKNIQYF
NA	NA	TRBV19	15	TRBJ1-5	TGTGCCAGTAGTAAGCAGGAGTATAGCAATCAGCCCCAGCATTTT	CASSKQEYSNQPQHF
NA	TRBD2	TRBV7-6	14	TRBJ2-3	TGTGCCAGCAGCCCTGGGACTAGCAGAGATACGCAGTATTTT	CASSPGTSRDTQYF
NA	NA	TRBV30	14	TRBJ1-5	TGTGCCTGGAGTGTAGGGGTTACCAATCAGCCCCAGCATTTT	CAWSVGVTNQPQHF
NA	NA	TRBV4-3	15	TRBJ2-3	TGCGCCAGCAGCCAAGATCTGCGGGAAACAGATACGCAGTATTTT	CASSQDLRETDTQYF
NA	NA	TRBV12-5	15	TRBJ1-2	TGTGCTAGTGGTTTGGTGGGGGCGGGGAGAGGAGGCTACACCTTC	CASGLVGAGRGGYTF
few	TRBD1	TRBV7-8	14	TRBJ2-3	TGTGCCAGCAGCCGGGACAGGAGCACAGATACGCAGTATTTT	CASSRDRSTDTQYF
NA	NA	TRBV27	16	TRBJ2-3	TGTGCCAGCAGTTTATTCGGACTAACCTTCCCTTCTGGGCAGTATTTT	CASSLFGLTFPSGQYF
once	TRBD1	TRBV10-3	15	TRBJ2-7	TGTGCCATCAGTGAGTCGGGACAGGGGGCAACCGAGCAGTACTTC	CAISESGQGATEQYF
medium-sized	TRBD1	TRBV18	15	TRBJ2-7	TGTGCCAGCTCCCCCTCCGGGACAGGGGAATACGAGCAGTACTTC	CASSPSGTGEYEQYF
NA	NA	TRBV7-8	15	TRBJ2-2	TGTGCCAGCAGCTTAGCGGAGCGCGCTGTAGGTTCGATGTTTTTT	CASSLAERAVGSMFF
NA	NA	TRBV19	13	TRBJ1-2	TGTGCCAGTAGTAGTGGGGGAGGCTATGGCTACACCTTC	CASSSGGGYGYTF
NA	NA	TRBV7-3	15	TRBJ2-3	TGTGCCAGCAGCCTTGGCGGTCGGGACACAGATACGCAGTATTTT	CASSLGGRDTDTQYF
NA	NA	TRBV23-1	16	TRBJ1-2	TGCGCCAGCAGTCAATCCGTCACAGGGACCAACTATGGCTACACCTTC	CASSQSVTGTNYGYTF
NA	TRBD1	TRBV6-5	15	TRBJ2-1	TGTGCCAGCAGTTCCCGGACAGGGCCCTACAATGAGCAGTTCTTC	CASSSRTGPYNEQFF
once	TRBD2	TRBV5-6	19	TRBJ2-1	TGTGCCAGCAGCTTTCGCGGGAGGGCCCTGAGGAGCTCCTACAATGAGCAGTTCTTC	CASSFRGRALRSSYNEQFF
NA	NA	TRBV7-9	15	TRBJ1-3	TGTGCCAGCAGCTTAATGGCCAACCCCCGAGACACCATATATTTT	CASSLMANPRDTIYF
few	NA	TRBV19	17	TRBJ1-3	TGTGCCAGTAGTGTCAGACAGTCCTACTCCTCTGGAAACACCATATATTTT	CASSVRQSYSSGNTIYF
once	TRBD1	TRBV4-1	16	TRBJ2-7	TGCGCCAGCAGCCAAGAGATAGGGGGACAGGACTACGAGCAGTACTTC	CASSQEIGGQDYEQYF
NA	TRBD2	TRBV7-3	20	TRBJ2-4	TGTGCCAGCAGCCTACTCCGGGGTAGCGGGGTATTCGGGGGCAAAAACATTCAGTACTTC	CASSLLRGSGVFGGKNIQYF
NA	NA	TRBV6-6	15	TRBJ2-3	TGTGCCAGCAGTTACTCTGAGGACAGCACAGATACGCAGTATTTT	CASSYSEDSTDTQYF
NA	NA	TRBV18	11	TRBJ2-5	TGTGCCAGCTCACCGCGAGAGACCCAGTACTTC	CASSPRETQYF
NA	NA	TRBV5-5	15	TRBJ1-3	TGTGCCAGCAGCTTACACGGGGTCTCTGGAAACACCATATATTTT	CASSLHGVSGNTIYF
NA	TRBD1	TRBV11-2	14	TRBJ1-1	TGTGCCAGCAGCTCAGACAGGGGGAACACTGAAGCTTTCTTT	CASSSDRGNTEAFF
NA	NA	TRBV7-9	16	TRBJ2-3	TGTGCCAGCAGCCTCCTGGGCCGGGTTAGCACAGATACGCAGTATTTT	CASSLLGRVSTDTQYF
many	NA	TRBV5-1	14	TRBJ2-7	TGCGCCAGCAGCTTGGAGGCCGACCCCTACGAGCAGTACTTC	CASSLEADPYEQYF
few	NA	TRBV9	19	TRBJ2-3	TGTGCCAGCAGCGTAGCTACTAGTACAGGACGTCGGAACACAGATACGCAGTATTTT	CASSVATSTGRRNTDTQYF
few	NA	TRBV5-1	14	TRBJ2-5	TGCGCCAGCAGCTTGATACGAGGGCAAGAGACCCAGTACTTC	CASSLIRGQETQYF
many	TRBD2	TRBV19	14	TRBJ2-2	TGTGCCAGTAAATGGGGGGGACACACCGGGGAGCTGTTTTTT	CASKWGGHTGELFF
NA	NA	TRBV18	15	TRBJ2-2	TGTGCCAGCTCACCAGCGGGAAGACTAACCGGGGAGCTGTTTTTT	CASSPAGRLTGELFF
NA	TRBD1	TRBV19	14	TRBJ1-2	TGTGCCAGTAGACCCGGGACAGGGGGCTGGGGCTACACCTTC	CASRPGTGGWGYTF
NA	NA	TRBV19	14	TRBJ2-1	TGTGCCAGTAGCGACAGGTTTGGGGTTTCTGAGCAGTTCTTC	CASSDRFGVSEQFF
NA	TRBD1	TRBV15	15	TRBJ1-5	TGTGCCACCAGCTTAGGAACAGGGGTGGGTCAGCCCCAGCATTTT	CATSLGTGVGQPQHF